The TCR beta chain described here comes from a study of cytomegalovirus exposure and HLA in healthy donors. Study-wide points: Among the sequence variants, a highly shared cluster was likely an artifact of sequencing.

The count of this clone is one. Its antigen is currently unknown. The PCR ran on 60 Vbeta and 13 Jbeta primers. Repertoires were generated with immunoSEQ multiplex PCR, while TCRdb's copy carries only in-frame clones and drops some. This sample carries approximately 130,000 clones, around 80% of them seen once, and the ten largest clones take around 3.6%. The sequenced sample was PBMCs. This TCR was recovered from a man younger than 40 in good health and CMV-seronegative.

The CDR3 loop is CASSGQGSGETQYF. As DNA, the CDR3 is TGTGCCAGCAGTGGTCAGGGAAGCGGGGAGACCCAGTACTTC. The chain joins TRBV6-1 to TRBJ2-5; TRBD2 might be the D (6 bases). This CDR3 is built from 14 residues. Germline CDR1 and CDR2: MNHNS and SASEGT. Between the trimmed V and J ends, which lost 4 bases and 5 bases, there was a span of 14 bases.